The clone carrying this T cell receptor (beta chain) was seen ten or more times. No antigen is known for it. These data belong to a study of T cells in Graves' hyperthyroidism and ophthalmopathy. Study-level results: Ophthalmopathy onset followed model prediction by a median about seven months.

The ends were cut back, 5 bases at V and 5 bases at J, with 10 bases in the middle. Looked up from germline, CDR1 is LNHDA and CDR2 is SQIVND (reference sequence). This CDR3 has 13 amino acids. Amplified regions were TCR beta CDR3 sequences from RNA transcripts. Researchers ran a first-round RT-PCR on the TCR CDR3 using the HTBI primer set. Using its own MiXCR run on the multiplex PCR reads, TCRdb lists one record per CDR3 protein. The sample carries nearly 750,000 distinct CDR3 sequences, 35% recorded once. The diagnoses drew upon clinical symptoms, serum thyroxine and TRAb, thyroid ultrasound and orbital computed tomography. The PBMCs had their origin in 10 ml of fresh peripheral blood.

The sequence was obtained from a middle-aged woman with Graves' hyperthyroidism. Source material: blood. The V call is TRBV19, the J call TRBJ1-5, with D unresolved. Here the CDR3 reads CASSSPDHQPQHF. CDR3 coding DNA: TGTGCCAGTAGTTCCCCCGACCATCAGCCCCAGCATTTT.